A selection of T cell receptor beta chains follows, all from one sample in a study of cytomegalovirus exposure and HLA in healthy donors. Clones were sequenced by immunoSEQ multiplex PCR, and TCRdb holds only the in-frame ones, with some missing. The data show about 200,000 clones, with about four fifths seen just once and less than 2% held by the top ten. Specimen: PBMCs. All receptors derive from a man in his late teens or twenties in good health and CMV-seronegative. CDR3s include the opening cysteine and the closing phenylalanine or tryptophan. A D gene is named only where the DNA matches it firmly. A row's size may be missing; if present it is once, few, many or a size class.

J gene | D gene | clone size | V gene | CDR3 protein | CDR3 DNA
TRBJ2-5 | TRBD1 | NA | TRBV11-2 | CASSFDRGRQETQYF | TGTGCCAGCAGCTTCGACAGGGGGCGCCAAGAGACCCAGTACTTC
TRBJ1-5 | TRBD1 | NA | TRBV18 | CASSPTGRNQPQHF | TGTGCCAGCTCACCGACAGGGCGGAATCAGCCCCAGCATTTT
TRBJ2-1 | NA | NA | TRBV7-6 | CASRGLSNEQFF | TGTGCCAGCCGAGGACTCTCTAATGAGCAGTTCTTC
TRBJ1-1 | NA | NA | TRBV10-3 | CAISTGSDTEAFF | TGTGCCATCAGCACCGGGAGCGACACTGAAGCTTTCTTT
TRBJ2-1 | TRBD2 | NA | TRBV28 | CASSWTSGANEQFF | TGTGCCAGCAGCTGGACTAGCGGAGCCAATGAGCAGTTCTTC
TRBJ1-3 | TRBD1 | NA | TRBV27 | CASSSIRTGGPSGNTIYF | TGTGCCAGCAGTTCGATTCGGACAGGGGGACCCTCTGGAAACACCATATATTTT
TRBJ2-3 | TRBD1 | NA | TRBV28 | CASSYSTGYGTDTQYF | TGTGCCAGCAGTTACTCGACAGGGTATGGAACAGATACGCAGTATTTT
TRBJ2-7 | NA | NA | TRBV28 | CASSLSPGAGSYEQYF | TGTGCCAGCAGTTTATCCCCAGGGGCGGGCTCCTACGAGCAGTACTTC
TRBJ1-2 | TRBD1 | NA | TRBV7-9 | CASSLGTGETTF | TGTGCCAGCAGCTTGGGGACAGGGGAGACCACCTTC
TRBJ1-4 | NA | once | TRBV6-6 | CATAYEKLFF | TGTGCCACCGCGTACGAAAAACTGTTTTTT
TRBJ2-2 | TRBD1 | NA | TRBV7-2 | CASSLSVGQDTNTGELFF | TGTGCCAGCAGCTTATCGGTAGGACAGGACACGAACACCGGGGAGCTGTTTTTT
TRBJ1-5 | TRBD1 | NA | TRBV11-3 | CASISTSNRGSNQPQHF | TGTGCCAGCATTTCCACTTCCAACAGGGGTAGCAATCAGCCCCAGCATTTT
TRBJ2-7 | TRBD1 | NA | TRBV7-9 | CASSSSPRTGRSEQYF | TGTGCCAGCAGCTCCAGTCCCCGGACAGGGCGGAGCGAGCAGTACTTC
TRBJ1-6 | NA | once | TRBV9 | CASSVELEDSPLHF | TGTGCCAGCAGCGTAGAACTCGAGGATTCACCCCTCCACTTT
TRBJ2-1 | NA | NA | TRBV14 | CASSQALASPYNEQFF | TGTGCCAGCAGCCAGGCTCTAGCGAGTCCCTACAATGAGCAGTTCTTC
TRBJ2-7 | TRBD1 | once | TRBV5-1 | CASSSPGQSYEQYF | TGCGCCAGCAGCTCCCCGGGACAGAGCTACGAGCAGTACTTC
TRBJ1-2 | NA | once | TRBV28 | CASTDQGNPGGYTF | TGTGCCAGCACCGATCAGGGGAACCCCGGTGGCTACACCTTC
TRBJ1-1 | TRBD1 | NA | TRBV19 | CASSHWDRGATEAFF | TGTGCCAGTAGTCACTGGGACAGGGGGGCAACTGAAGCTTTCTTT
TRBJ2-2 | NA | NA | TRBV4-1 | CASSHPPGDSNGELFF | TGCGCCAGCAGCCACCCCCCGGGGGACTCCAACGGGGAGCTGTTTTTT
TRBJ1-5 | NA | NA | TRBV4-3 | CASSQDRDVGPYSNQPQHF | TGCGCCAGCAGCCAAGATCGAGACGTGGGGCCCTATAGCAATCAGCCCCAGCATTTT
TRBJ1-5 | NA | NA | TRBV5-6 | CASSLIVDNQPQHF | TGTGCCAGCAGCTTGATCGTAGACAATCAGCCCCAGCATTTT
TRBJ1-2 | TRBD1 | NA | TRBV11-2 | CASTLTGVYGYTF | TGTGCCAGCACATTGACAGGGGTCTATGGCTACACCTTC
TRBJ2-3 | TRBD2 | NA | TRBV28 | CASSPPGTSGRKGNKDTQYF | TGTGCCAGCAGCCCCCCCGGGACTAGCGGGAGAAAGGGAAACAAAGATACGCAGTATTTT
TRBJ1-1 | TRBD1 | NA | TRBV5-1 | CASSPLQGGTEAFF | TGCGCCAGCAGCCCCTTACAGGGGGGCACTGAAGCTTTCTTT
TRBJ2-2 | NA | NA | TRBV7-2 | CASSFFGLTRPGELFF | TGTGCCAGCAGCTTTTTTGGGCTTACCAGGCCCGGGGAGCTGTTTTTT
TRBJ2-4 | NA | once | TRBV10-3 | CAISPGPLASKNIQYF | TGTGCCATCAGCCCGGGCCCCCTAGCGTCAAAAAACATTCAGTACTTC
TRBJ2-2 | NA | NA | TRBV28 | CASSLTSFASGELFF | TGTGCCAGCAGTTTGACTAGTTTCGCCTCCGGGGAGCTGTTTTTT